The rows below give T cell receptor beta chains drawn from one sample of a study of shared clonotypes between healthy human individuals. The assay was immunoSEQ multiplex PCR, and TCRdb's table has in-frame clones only and misses some. The top ten clones hold 0.32% of a sample with about 380,000 clones, approximately 96% of them seen once. Sequences were obtained from memory CD8+ T cells sorted from blood. These receptor sequences come from a man aged 25-45 years in good health. The CDR3 runs from the conserved cysteine through the conserved F or W. Each record gives: V gene, D gene, clone size, J gene, CDR3 protein, CDR3 DNA. The D gene is left open where the match is weak. The size of a clone is reported for some rows only, either as once, few or many, or as a class for expanded clones.

v_gene: TRBV7-9
d_gene: -
abundance: -
j_gene: TRBJ2-1
CDR3aa: CASSLGGLRQSSYNEQFF
CDR3nt: TGTGCCAGCAGCTTAGGGGGGTTACGGCAGAGCTCCTACAATGAGCAGTTCTTC

v_gene: TRBV7-2
d_gene: -
abundance: -
j_gene: TRBJ2-1
CDR3aa: CASSLWAGPNEQFF
CDR3nt: TGTGCCAGCAGCTTATGGGCGGGCCCGAATGAGCAGTTCTTC

v_gene: TRBV5-6
d_gene: -
abundance: once
j_gene: TRBJ2-5
CDR3aa: CASSFGGRSETQYF
CDR3nt: TGTGCCAGCAGCTTCGGGGGGCGAAGCGAGACCCAGTACTTC

v_gene: TRBV18
d_gene: -
abundance: -
j_gene: TRBJ1-5
CDR3aa: CASSPGLEFNQPQHF
CDR3nt: TGTGCCAGCTCACCGGGACTAGAGTTCAATCAGCCCCAGCATTTT

v_gene: TRBV7-9
d_gene: -
abundance: -
j_gene: TRBJ2-3
CDR3aa: CASSSPTGLHTDTQYF
CDR3nt: TGTGCCAGCAGCTCACCTACGGGACTCCACACAGATACGCAGTATTTT

v_gene: TRBV4-1
d_gene: TRBD2
abundance: -
j_gene: TRBJ2-5
CDR3aa: CASSQGGAGDPRETQYF
CDR3nt: TGCGCCAGCAGCCAAGGGGGAGCGGGGGACCCACGAGAGACCCAGTACTTC

v_gene: TRBV5-4
d_gene: -
abundance: -
j_gene: TRBJ2-6
CDR3aa: CASSAFSGANVLTF
CDR3nt: TGTGCCAGCAGCGCATTCTCTGGGGCCAACGTCCTGACTTTC

v_gene: TRBV4-2
d_gene: TRBD2
abundance: -
j_gene: TRBJ2-7
CDR3aa: CASSQGWEGEQYF
CDR3nt: TGTGCCAGCAGCCAGGGGTGGGAGGGCGAGCAGTACTTC

v_gene: TRBV10-3
d_gene: -
abundance: -
j_gene: TRBJ2-7
CDR3aa: CAISDFYYEQYF
CDR3nt: TGTGCCATCAGTGACTTTTACTACGAGCAGTACTTC

v_gene: TRBV7-8
d_gene: TRBD2
abundance: -
j_gene: TRBJ2-3
CDR3aa: CASSFYTSEIPDTQYF
CDR3nt: TGTGCCAGCAGCTTTTATACTAGCGAGATCCCAGATACGCAGTATTTT

v_gene: TRBV5-4
d_gene: -
abundance: -
j_gene: TRBJ1-2
CDR3aa: CASSLRPGTHGYTF
CDR3nt: TGTGCCAGCAGCTTGCGACCAGGGACCCATGGCTACACCTTC

v_gene: TRBV11-2
d_gene: TRBD2
abundance: -
j_gene: TRBJ2-1
CDR3aa: CASSPQLLLAGNNEQFF
CDR3nt: TGTGCCAGCAGCCCCCAGTTGTTACTAGCGGGAAACAATGAGCAGTTCTTC

v_gene: TRBV5-6
d_gene: -
abundance: -
j_gene: TRBJ1-2
CDR3aa: CASSLGLTVDGYTF
CDR3nt: TGTGCCAGCAGCTTGGGTTTAACGGTGGATGGCTACACCTTC

v_gene: TRBV7-2
d_gene: TRBD2
abundance: -
j_gene: TRBJ2-3
CDR3aa: CASSLLGGLAGGPRDTQYF
CDR3nt: TGTGCCAGCAGCTTATTAGGGGGTTTAGCGGGAGGGCCCAGGGATACGCAGTATTTT

v_gene: TRBV7-9
d_gene: TRBD1
abundance: once
j_gene: TRBJ2-6
CDR3aa: CASSLGDRISSSGANVLTF
CDR3nt: TGTGCCAGCAGCTTAGGGGACAGGATTTCCAGCTCTGGGGCCAACGTCCTGACTTTC